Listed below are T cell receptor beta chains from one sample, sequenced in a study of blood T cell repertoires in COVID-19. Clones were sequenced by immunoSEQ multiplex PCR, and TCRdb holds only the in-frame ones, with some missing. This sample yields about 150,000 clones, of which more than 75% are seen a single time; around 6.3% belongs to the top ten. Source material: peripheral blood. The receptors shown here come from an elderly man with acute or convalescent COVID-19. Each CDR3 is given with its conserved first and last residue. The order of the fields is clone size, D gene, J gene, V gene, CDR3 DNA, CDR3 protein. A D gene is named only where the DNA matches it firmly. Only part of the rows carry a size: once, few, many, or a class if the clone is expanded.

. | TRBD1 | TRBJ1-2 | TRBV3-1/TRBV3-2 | TGTGCCAGCAGCCAGCAGGGGGCCTATGGCTACACCTTC | CASSQQGAYGYTF
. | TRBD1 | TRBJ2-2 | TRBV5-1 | TGCGCCAGCAGCCGTGGGGACAGTAACACCGGGGAGCTGTTTTTT | CASSRGDSNTGELFF
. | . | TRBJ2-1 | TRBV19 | TGTGCCAGTAGTATGCGGGGCATCTATATCAATGAGCAGTTCTTC | CASSMRGIYINEQFF
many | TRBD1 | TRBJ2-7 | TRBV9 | TGTGCCAGCAGCGCTGGGGGACAGGGCCCTTCCTACGAGCAGTACTTC | CASSAGGQGPSYEQYF
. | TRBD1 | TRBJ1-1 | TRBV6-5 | TGTGCCAGCAGGGGGACAGGCGAAGCTTTCTTT | CASRGTGEAFF
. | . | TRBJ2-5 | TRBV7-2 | TGTGCCAGCAGCTCAGGGGGGTACCAAGAGACCCAGTACTTC | CASSSGGYQETQYF
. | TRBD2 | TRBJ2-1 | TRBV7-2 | TGTGCCAGCAGCCTACTAGCGGCGACCGGGACTCCCCGCGGGGGTGAGCAGTTCTTC | CASSLLAATGTPRGGEQFF
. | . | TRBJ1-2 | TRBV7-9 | TGTGCCAGCAGCCTAAACTATGGCTACACCTTC | CASSLNYGYTF
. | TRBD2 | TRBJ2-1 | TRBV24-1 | TGTGCCACCAGTCGCGGGGGGGACAATGAGCAGTTCTTC | CATSRGGDNEQFF
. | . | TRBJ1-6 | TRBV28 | TGTGCCAGCAGTCTGGACACGAGCAATTCACCCCTCCACTTT | CASSLDTSNSPLHF
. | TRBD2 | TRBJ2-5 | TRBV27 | TGTGCCAGCAGCAAGAGGACTAGCGGGGGAGAGACCCAGTACTTC | CASSKRTSGGETQYF
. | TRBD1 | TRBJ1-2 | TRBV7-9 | TGTGCCAGCAGCTTAGCTCCTCAGGGGGCGGAGGGCTACACCTTC | CASSLAPQGAEGYTF
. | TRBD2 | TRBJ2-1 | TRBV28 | TGTGCCAGCAGTACCCCGACTAGCGGGAGGGCGGCCTACAATGAGCAGTTCTTC | CASSTPTSGRAAYNEQFF
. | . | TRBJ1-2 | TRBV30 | . | CAWAGGTNLRTF
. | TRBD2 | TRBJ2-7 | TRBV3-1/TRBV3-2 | TGTGCCAGCAGCCGGGAGGGGCCGTACGAGCAGTACTTC | CASSREGPYEQYF
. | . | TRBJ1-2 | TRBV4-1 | TGCGCCAGCAGCCTCAAAGGCCCGACAGCTAACTATGGCTACACCTTC | CASSLKGPTANYGYTF
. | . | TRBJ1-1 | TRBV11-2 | TGTGCCAGCAGTTCATTCCGGGAAAAAGCTTTCTTT | CASSSFREKAFF
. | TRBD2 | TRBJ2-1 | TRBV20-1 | TGCAGTGCTAGTAGCTGGGCGGGGGGGCTCCACAATGAGCAGTTCTTC | CSASSWAGGLHNEQFF
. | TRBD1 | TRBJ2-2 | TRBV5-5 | TGTGCCAGCAGCTTGAACAGGGGCACCGGGGAGCTGTTTTTT | CASSLNRGTGELFF
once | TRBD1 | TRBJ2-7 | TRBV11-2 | TGTGCCAGCAGCTTGACAGGGAGCTACTACGAGCAGTACTTC | CASSLTGSYYEQYF
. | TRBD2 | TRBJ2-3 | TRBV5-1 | TGCGCCAGCAGGTATGCCCCTAGCGGGGGCACAGATACGCAGTATTTT | CASRYAPSGGTDTQYF
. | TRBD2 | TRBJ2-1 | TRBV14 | TGTGCCAGCAGCCAAAGACTAGCGGGAAACAATGAGCAGTTCTTC | CASSQRLAGNNEQFF
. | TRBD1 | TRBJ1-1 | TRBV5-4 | TGTGCCAGCAGCTTCGGGACAGGGGTTGCGCACACTGAAGCTTTCTTT | CASSFGTGVAHTEAFF
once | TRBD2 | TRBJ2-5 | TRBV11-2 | TGTGCCAGCAGCCAAGGCCTGGGAGGGGAGACCCAGTACTTC | CASSQGLGGETQYF
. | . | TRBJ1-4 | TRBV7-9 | TGTGCCAGCAGCTTCGCGGGGTGGAATGAAAAACTGTTTTTT | CASSFAGWNEKLFF
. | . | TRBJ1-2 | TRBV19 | TGTGCCAGTTCACCAACAGGATCAAACTATGGCTACACCTTC | CASSPTGSNYGYTF
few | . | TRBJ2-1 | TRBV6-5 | TGTGCCAGCAGAGCCTACAGGGGGGGAAAGCAGTTCTTC | CASRAYRGGKQFF
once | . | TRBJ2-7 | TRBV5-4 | TGTGCCAGCAGCTTGGTCTCAACAAGCTCCTACGAGCAGTACTTC | CASSLVSTSSYEQYF
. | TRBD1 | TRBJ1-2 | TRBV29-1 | TGCAGCGTGGGGACAGGGCCCAACTATGGCTACACCTTC | CSVGTGPNYGYTF
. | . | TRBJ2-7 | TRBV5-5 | TGTGCCAGCAGCTTGGAGGGGCAGACCGAGCAGTACTTC | CASSLEGQTEQYF
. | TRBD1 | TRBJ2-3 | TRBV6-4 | TGTGCCAGCAGTGACTCGGGGACAGGGGCAGATACGCAGTATTTT | CASSDSGTGADTQYF
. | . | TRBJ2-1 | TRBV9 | TGTGCCAGCAGCGTAGAGCGGGTTGATGAGCAGTTCTTC | CASSVERVDEQFF
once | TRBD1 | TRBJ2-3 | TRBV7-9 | TGTGCCAGCAGCGCGACAGGGCCGCAGTATTTT | CASSATGPQYF
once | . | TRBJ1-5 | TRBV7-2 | TGTGCCAGCAGCTTACAGGGGTATAGCAATCAGCCCCAGCATTTT | CASSLQGYSNQPQHF
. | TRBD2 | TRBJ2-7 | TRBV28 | TGTGCCAGCAGTAGCTGGACTAGTTCCTACGAGCAGTACTTC | CASSSWTSSYEQYF
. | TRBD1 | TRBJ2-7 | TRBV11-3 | TGTGCCAGCAGCGGCCGACAGGGGACGGGCGAGCAGTACTTC | CASSGRQGTGEQYF
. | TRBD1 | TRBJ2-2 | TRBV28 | TGTGCCAGCAGGGGACAGCTGAACACCGGGGAGCTGTTTTTT | CASRGQLNTGELFF
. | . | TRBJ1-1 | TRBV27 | TGTGCCAGCAGTTTCCGGGGGGACGGCCTGAACACTGAAGCTTTCTTT | CASSFRGDGLNTEAFF
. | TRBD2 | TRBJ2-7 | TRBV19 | TGTGCCAGTAGTCAAGCGGGGAGAAGCTCCTACGAGCAGTACTTC | CASSQAGRSSYEQYF
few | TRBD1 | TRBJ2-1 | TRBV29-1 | TGCAGCGTGCCAACCGGGACAGAGTACAATGAGCAGTTCTTC | CSVPTGTEYNEQFF
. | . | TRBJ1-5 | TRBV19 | TGTGCCAGTAGTACCCGGCGCGGTCAGCCCCAGCATTTT | CASSTRRGQPQHF
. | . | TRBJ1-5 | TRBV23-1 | TGCGCCAGCAGTCCCACCCCCGAGGAGCAGCCCCAGCATTTT | CASSPTPEEQPQHF
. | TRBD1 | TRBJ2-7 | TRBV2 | TGTGCCAGCAGCCCGGACAGGGAATACGAGCAGTACTTC | CASSPDREYEQYF
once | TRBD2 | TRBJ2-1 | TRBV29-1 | TGCAGCGTTGAGAGCGGGAGGGCCCAAGGTGAGCAGTTCTTC | CSVESGRAQGEQFF
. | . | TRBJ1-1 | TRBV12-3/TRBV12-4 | TGTGCCAGCAGTTTCGCCAGGGTGACTGAAGCTTTCTTT | CASSFARVTEAFF
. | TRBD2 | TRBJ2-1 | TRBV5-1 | TGCGCCAGCAGCCAGGGGACTAGCGGGAGGAATGAGCAGTTCTTC | CASSQGTSGRNEQFF
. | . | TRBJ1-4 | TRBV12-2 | TGTGCAAGTCGCTTAGCAGGGACACACAATGAAAAACTGTTTTTT | CASRLAGTHNEKLFF
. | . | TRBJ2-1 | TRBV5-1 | TGCGCCAGCAGCTTGGTTGCCGGGGGTGGCGAGCAGTTCTTC | CASSLVAGGGEQFF
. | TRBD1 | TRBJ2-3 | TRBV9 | TGTGCCAGCAGCGTAGAGGGGCAGGGGGCAGATACGCAGTATTTT | CASSVEGQGADTQYF
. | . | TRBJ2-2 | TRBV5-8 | TGTGCCAGCAGCTTGGACGGGGGCACCGGGGAGCTGTTTTTT | CASSLDGGTGELFF
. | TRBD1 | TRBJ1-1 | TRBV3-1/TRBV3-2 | TGTGCCAGCAGCCCCTGGGACAGGGAGAACACTGAAGCTTTCTTT | CASSPWDRENTEAFF
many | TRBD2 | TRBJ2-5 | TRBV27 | TGTGCCAGCAGTCCATCATCCTACCGGGAGGGTCAAGAGACCCAGTACTTC | CASSPSSYREGQETQYF
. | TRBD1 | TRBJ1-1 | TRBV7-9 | TGTGCCAGCAGCTTAGAGGGGACAGTAGGGGGAAATGAAGCTTTCTTT | CASSLEGTVGGNEAFF